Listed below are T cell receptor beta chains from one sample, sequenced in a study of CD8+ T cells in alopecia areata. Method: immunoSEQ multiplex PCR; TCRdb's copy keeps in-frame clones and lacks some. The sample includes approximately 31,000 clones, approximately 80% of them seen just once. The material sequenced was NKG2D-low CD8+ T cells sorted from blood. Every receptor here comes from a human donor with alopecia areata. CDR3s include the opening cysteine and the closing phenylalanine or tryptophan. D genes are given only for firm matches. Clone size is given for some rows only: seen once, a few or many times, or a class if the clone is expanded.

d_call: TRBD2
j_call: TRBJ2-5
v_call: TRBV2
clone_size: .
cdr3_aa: CASSEVSGGNEQETQYF
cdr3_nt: TGTGCCAGCAGTGAAGTTAGCGGGGGGAATGAACAAGAGACCCAGTACTTC

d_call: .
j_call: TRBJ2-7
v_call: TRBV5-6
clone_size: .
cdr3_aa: CASGLTGSYEQYF
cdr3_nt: TGTGCCAGCGGCCTGACAGGTTCCTACGAGCAGTACTTC

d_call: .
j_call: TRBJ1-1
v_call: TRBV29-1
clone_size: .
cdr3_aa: CSVAVMNTEAFF
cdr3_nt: TGCAGCGTCGCAGTTATGAACACTGAAGCTTTCTTT

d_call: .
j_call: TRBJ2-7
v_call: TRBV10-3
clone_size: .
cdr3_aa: CAINEGSHYEQYF
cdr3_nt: TGTGCCATCAATGAGGGATCCCACTACGAGCAGTACTTC

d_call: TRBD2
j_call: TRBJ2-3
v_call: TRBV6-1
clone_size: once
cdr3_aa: CASSEVAGGTDTQYF
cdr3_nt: TGTGCCAGCAGTGAGGTCGCGGGAGGGACAGATACGCAGTATTTT

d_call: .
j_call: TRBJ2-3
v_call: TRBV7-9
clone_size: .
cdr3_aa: CASSPSLADTQYF
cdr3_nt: TGTGCCAGCAGCCCGTCTTTAGCCGATACGCAGTATTTT

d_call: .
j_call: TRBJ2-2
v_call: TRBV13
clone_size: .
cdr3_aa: CASSLGRHIYPPGELFF
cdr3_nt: TGTGCCAGCAGCTTAGGTCGACACATCTATCCCCCCGGGGAGCTGTTTTTT

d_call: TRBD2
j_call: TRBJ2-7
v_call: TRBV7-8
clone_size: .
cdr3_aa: CASSSWTSGDEQYF
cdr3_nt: TGTGCCAGCAGCTCATGGACTAGCGGGGACGAGCAGTACTTC

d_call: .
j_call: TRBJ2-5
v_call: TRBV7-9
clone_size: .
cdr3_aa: CASSLPGQETQYF
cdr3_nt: TGTGCCAGCAGCTTACCGGGGCAAGAGACCCAGTACTTC

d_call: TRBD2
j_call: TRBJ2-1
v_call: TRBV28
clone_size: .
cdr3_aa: CASSWTGTSGWIANEQFF
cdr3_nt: TGTGCCAGCAGTTGGACCGGGACTAGCGGGTGGATCGCTAATGAGCAGTTCTTC

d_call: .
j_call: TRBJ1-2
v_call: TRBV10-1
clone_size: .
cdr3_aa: CASSVPGRRLTF
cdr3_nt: TGCGCCAGCAGCGTCCCGGGACGACGCCTCACCTTC

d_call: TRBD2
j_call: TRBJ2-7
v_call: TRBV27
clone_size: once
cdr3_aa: CASSPRGSGRYEQYF
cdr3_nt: TGTGCCAGCAGTCCCCGGGGTAGCGGGAGATATGAGCAGTACTTC

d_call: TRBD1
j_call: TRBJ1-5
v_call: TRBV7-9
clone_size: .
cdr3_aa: CASSLAGQGLRNQPQHF
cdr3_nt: TGTGCCAGCAGCTTAGCCGGACAGGGGCTTCGCAATCAGCCCCAGCATTTT

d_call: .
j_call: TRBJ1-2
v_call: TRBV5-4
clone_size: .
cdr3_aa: CASSPFYGSYGYTF
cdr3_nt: TGTGCCAGCAGCCCTTTCTATGGGTCCTATGGCTACACCTTC

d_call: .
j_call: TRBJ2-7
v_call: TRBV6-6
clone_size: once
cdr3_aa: CASSYGSGSYEQYF
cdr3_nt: TGTGCCAGCAGTTATGGTAGCGGCTCCTACGAGCAGTACTTC

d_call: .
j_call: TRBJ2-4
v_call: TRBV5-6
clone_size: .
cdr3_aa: CASSLGLAKNIQYF
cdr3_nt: TGTGCCAGCAGCTTGGGGCTAGCCAAAAACATTCAGTACTTC

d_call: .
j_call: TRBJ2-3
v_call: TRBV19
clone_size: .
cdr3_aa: CASSNGILTDTQYF
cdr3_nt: TGTGCCAGTAGCAACGGGATCCTCACAGATACGCAGTATTTT

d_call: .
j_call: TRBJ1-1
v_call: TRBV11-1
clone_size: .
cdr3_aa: CASSLVSWTEAFF
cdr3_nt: TGTGCCAGCAGCTTAGTTTCTTGGACTGAAGCTTTCTTT

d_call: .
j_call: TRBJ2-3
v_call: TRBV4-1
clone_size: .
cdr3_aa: CASSQEGLTDTQYF
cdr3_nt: TGCGCCAGCAGCCAAGAAGGCCTCACAGATACGCAGTATTTT

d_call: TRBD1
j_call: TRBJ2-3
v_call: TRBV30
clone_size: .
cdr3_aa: CAWRTGGPDTQYF
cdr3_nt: TGTGCCTGGAGGACAGGGGGCCCAGATACGCAGTATTTT

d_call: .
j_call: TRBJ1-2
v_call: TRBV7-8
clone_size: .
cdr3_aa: CASSPRGYGYTF
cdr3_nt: TGTGCCAGCAGCCCCAGGGGTTATGGCTACACCTTC

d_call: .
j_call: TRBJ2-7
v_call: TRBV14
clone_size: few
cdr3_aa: CASSLQGFEQYF
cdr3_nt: TGTGCCAGCAGTCTGCAGGGGTTCGAGCAGTACTTC

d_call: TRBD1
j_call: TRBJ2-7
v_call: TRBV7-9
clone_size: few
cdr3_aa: CASSHDRAEQYF
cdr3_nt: TGTGCCAGCAGCCATGACAGGGCCGAGCAGTACTTC

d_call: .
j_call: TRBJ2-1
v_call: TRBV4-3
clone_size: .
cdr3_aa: CASSQDLGDNEQFF
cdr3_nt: TGCGCCAGCAGCCAAGATCTAGGGGACAATGAGCAGTTCTTC

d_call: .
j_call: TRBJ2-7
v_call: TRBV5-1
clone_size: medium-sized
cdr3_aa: CASSLMAGEVDEQYF
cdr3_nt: TGCGCCAGCAGCTTGATGGCAGGGGAGGTGGACGAGCAGTACTTC

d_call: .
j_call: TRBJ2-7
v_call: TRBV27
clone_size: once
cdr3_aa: CASSAPPGQGGAYEQYF
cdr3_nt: TGTGCCAGCAGTGCCCCACCGGGACAAGGGGGGGCCTACGAGCAGTACTTC

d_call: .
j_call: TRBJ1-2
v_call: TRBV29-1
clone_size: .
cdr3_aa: CSVFFVGDYGYTF
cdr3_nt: TGCAGCGTTTTCTTCGTTGGGGACTATGGCTACACCTTC

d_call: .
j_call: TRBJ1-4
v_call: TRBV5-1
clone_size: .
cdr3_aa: CASSLAHPNEKLFF
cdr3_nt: TGCGCCAGCAGCTTGGCCCACCCAAATGAAAAACTGTTTTTT

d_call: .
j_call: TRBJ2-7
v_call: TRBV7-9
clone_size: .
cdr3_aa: CASGGELAGYEQYF
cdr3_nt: TGTGCCAGTGGAGGGGAACTAGCAGGCTACGAGCAGTACTTC

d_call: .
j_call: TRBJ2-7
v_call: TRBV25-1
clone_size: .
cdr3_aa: CASSDLGVEQYF
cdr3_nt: TGCGCCAGCAGTGACTTGGGAGTCGAGCAGTACTTC

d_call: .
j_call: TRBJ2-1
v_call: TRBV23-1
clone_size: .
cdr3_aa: CASRHRLSSYNEQFF
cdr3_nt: TGCGCCAGCAGGCACAGACTGAGCTCCTACAATGAGCAGTTCTTC

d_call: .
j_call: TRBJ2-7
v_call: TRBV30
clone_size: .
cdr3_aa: CAWSTGTYEQYF
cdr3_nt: TGTGCCTGGAGCACAGGTACCTACGAGCAGTACTTC

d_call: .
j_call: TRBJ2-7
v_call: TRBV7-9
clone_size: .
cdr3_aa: CASSLVSGGIYEQYF
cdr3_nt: TGTGCCAGCAGCTTAGTGTCGGGGGGCATCTACGAGCAGTACTTC

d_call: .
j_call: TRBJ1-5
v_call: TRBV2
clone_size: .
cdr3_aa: CASSEPYGGNQPQHF
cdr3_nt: TGTGCCAGCAGTGAACCCTATGGGGGCAATCAGCCCCAGCATTTT

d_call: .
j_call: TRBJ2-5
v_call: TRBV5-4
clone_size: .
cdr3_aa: CASSSGSQETQYF
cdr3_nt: TGTGCCAGCAGCTCCGGGTCCCAAGAGACCCAGTACTTC

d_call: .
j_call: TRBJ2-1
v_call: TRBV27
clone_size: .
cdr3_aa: CASSPSDSYNEQFF
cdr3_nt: TGTGCCAGCAGTCCCAGCGACTCCTACAATGAGCAGTTCTTC

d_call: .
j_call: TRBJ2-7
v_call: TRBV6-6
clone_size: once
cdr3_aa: CASIPGPISYEQYF
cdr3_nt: TGTGCCAGCATTCCGGGACCGATCTCCTACGAGCAGTACTTC

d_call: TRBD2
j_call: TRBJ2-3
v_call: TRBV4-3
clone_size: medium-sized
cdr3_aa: CASSQDLAGGSDTQYF
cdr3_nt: TGCGCCAGCAGCCAAGATCTGGCGGGGGGATCAGATACGCAGTATTTT

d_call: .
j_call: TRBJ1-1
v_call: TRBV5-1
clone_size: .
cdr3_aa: CASSLGATEAFF
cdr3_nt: TGCGCCAGCAGCTTGGGGGCCACTGAAGCTTTCTTT

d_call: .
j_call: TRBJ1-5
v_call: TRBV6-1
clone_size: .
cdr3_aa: CASSAGSNQPQHF
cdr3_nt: TGTGCCAGCAGTGCTGGTAGCAATCAGCCCCAGCATTTT

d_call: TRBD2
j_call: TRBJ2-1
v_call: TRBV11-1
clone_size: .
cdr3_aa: CASSDQTTSGGIAQFF
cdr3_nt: TGTGCCAGCAGCGATCAGACGACTAGCGGGGGAATCGCGCAGTTCTTC

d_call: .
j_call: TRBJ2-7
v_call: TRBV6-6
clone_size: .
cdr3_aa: CASTTDSTSYEQYF
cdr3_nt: TGTGCCAGCACCACCGACAGTACCTCCTACGAGCAGTACTTC

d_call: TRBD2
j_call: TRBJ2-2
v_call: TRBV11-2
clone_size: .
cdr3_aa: CASSLTSGNTGELFF
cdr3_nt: TGTGCCAGCAGCCTGACTAGCGGGAACACCGGGGAGCTGTTTTTT

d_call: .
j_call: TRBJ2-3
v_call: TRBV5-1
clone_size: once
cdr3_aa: CASSLSPGASTDTQYF
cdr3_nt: TGCGCCAGCAGCTTGAGCCCGGGGGCCAGCACAGATACGCAGTATTTT

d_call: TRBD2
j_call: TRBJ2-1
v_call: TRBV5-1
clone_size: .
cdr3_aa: CASRSQSGITYNEQFF
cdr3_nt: TGCGCCAGCAGATCCCAAAGCGGGATTACCTACAATGAGCAGTTCTTC

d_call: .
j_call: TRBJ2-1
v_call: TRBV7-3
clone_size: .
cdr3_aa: CASSPLVARSYNEQFF
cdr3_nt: TGTGCCAGCAGCCCCCTCGTTGCGCGCTCCTACAATGAGCAGTTCTTC

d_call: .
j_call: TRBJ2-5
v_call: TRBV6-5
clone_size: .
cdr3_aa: CASSLRAGETQYF
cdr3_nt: TGTGCCAGCAGCCTCAGGGCCGGAGAGACCCAGTACTTC

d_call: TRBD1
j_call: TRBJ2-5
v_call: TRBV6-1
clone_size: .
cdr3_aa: CASSPGTGGSETQYF
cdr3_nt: TGTGCCAGCAGCCCGGGGACAGGGGGCTCGGAGACCCAGTACTTC